Below, 26 T cell receptor beta chains from the same sample are listed, as sequenced in a study of T cell repertoires in cytomegalovirus infection. Via MiXCR, TCRdb re-called the reads, giving one row per CDR3 protein. The sample has around 740,000 distinct CDR3 sequences; under 40% are singletons. Sequencing used PBMCs. The receptors originated from a human donor in good health (CMV status not recorded). Some clones in this sample may be carry-over from other donors' samples.

This chain joins TRBV4-3 and TRBJ1-1; no reliable D call. The CDR3 is made up of 15 amino acids. Germline V gene data show CDR1 as LGHNA and CDR2 as YSLEER. V shed 0 bases and J shed 0 bases, with 8 bases lying between them. This CDR3 is CASSQEPGVNTEAFF. The CDR3 coding sequence is TGCGCCAGCAGCCAAGAACCGGGCGTGAACACTGAAGCTTTCTTT.

Regarding this clonotype: This could be a read error, since a much larger clone is one nucleotide away. The chain is built from TRBV27 and TRBJ2-7, with D perhaps TRBD1 (5 bases). Trimming cost V 5 bases and J 10 bases, with 15 bases left between them. Germline CDR1 reads MNHEY; CDR2 reads SMNVEV (reference sequence). This CDR3 has 12 residues. The DNA of the CDR3 is TGTGCCAGCAGTAGTTCAGGGTGGGATCAGTACTTC. Protein: CASSSSGWDQYF.

The chain couples TRBV20-1 to TRBJ2-5; D might be TRBD1 (7 bases). Germline V gene lookup returns CDR1 DFQATT and CDR2 SNEGSKA (reference sequence). The CDR3 covers 17 residues. V was pared by 0 bases and J by 5 bases, with 22 bases between. The CDR3 DNA reads TGCAGTGCTAGAGATTGGAGGGGGAGAGGGGGCCAGGAGACCCAGTACTTC. This sequence encodes CSARDWRGRGGQETQYF.

This clonotype is a singleton in its sample. The V gene is TRBV20-1, the J gene TRBJ2-2, with 7 nucleotides matching TRBD2. The trim removed 6 bases at V and 8 bases at J, leaving 15 bases unmatched. This CDR3 comprises 15 residues. Germline values: CDR1 DFQATT, CDR2 SNEGSKA (reference sequence). CDR3 protein: CSALAAGVRKGELFF. The CDR3, as DNA: TGCAGTGCCTTGGCGGCGGGAGTAAGAAAAGGGGAGCTGTTTTTT.

This chain links TRBV19 with TRBJ2-6; TRBD1 matches 8 bases. Germline V CDR1 and CDR2: LNHDA, SQIVND (reference sequence). The CDR3 is 20 residues long. V lost 7 bases and J lost 0; bases outside the gene matches: 17. CDR3 nucleotide sequence: TGTGCCAGTACTGTGGAATTCTCAGGGGGCTTACGCTCTGGGGCCAACGTCCTGACTTTC. Residues: CASTVEFSGGLRSGANVLTF. The entire variable domain, with the rest obtained from reference TRBV19 and TRBJ2-6, is as follows: DGGITQSPKYLFRKEGQNVTLSCEQNLNHDAMYWYRQDPGQGLRLIYYSQIVNDFQKGDIAEGYSVSREKKESFPLTVTSAQKNPTAFYLCASTVEFSGGLRSGANVLTFGAGSRLTVL.

This clonotype was seen only a few times. At one of its ends the junction is not consistent with the germline gene, which may arise from a read error. The rearrangement joins TRBV7-6 to TRBJ1-2; 7 bases line up with TRBD1. The CDR3 sequence is 12 residues long. Germline lookup yields CDR1 SGHVS and CDR2 FNYEAQ. The CDR3, as DNA: TGTGCCAGCAGCTGGGGACAGACAACCTTGGCCTTC. Protein: CASSWGQTTLAF.

The chain links TRBV6-6 to TRBJ2-7; 7 nucleotides align to TRBD2. This CDR3 is built from 14 residues. Germline-derived CDR1 and CDR2 are MNHNY and SVGAGI (reference sequence). V dropped 8 bases and J dropped 5; count of bases not matched to a gene: 12. The CDR3: CASLGRTRSDEQYF. The DNA of the CDR3 is TGTGCCAGCTTGGGGAGGACTAGGAGCGACGAGCAGTACTTC.

This clonotype occurred a few times. The chain couples TRBV7-2 to TRBJ2-7, with D perhaps matching TRBD2 (5 bases). Germline V gives CDR1 SGHTA, CDR2 FQGNSA. The CDR3 totals 13 residues. The V end lost 5 bases, the J end lost 3 bases, and 11 bases lay between the germline ends. The CDR3 is CASSADWNYEQYF. CDR3 bases: TGTGCCAGCAGCGCGGACTGGAACTACGAGCAGTACTTC.

Comment on this clonotype: Possible read error: a much larger clone is one base away. V and J are TRBV7-2 and TRBJ1-3; D gene ambiguous. Per the germline V gene, CDR1 is SGHTA and CDR2 is FQGNSA. The CDR3 covers 13 residues. The CDR3 region is CASSTGRGNPIYF. The CDR3 coding sequence is TGTGCCAGCAGCACTGGACGGGGAAACCCCATATATTTT.

The chain uses TRBV7-8 and TRBJ2-2, with 10 bases lining up with TRBD2. This CDR3 is built from 17 residues. J gave up 4 bases and V 3 bases, and 8 bases lay outside the gene matches. The V gene's germline CDR1 is SGHVS and CDR2 FQNEAQ. CDR3 loop: CASSFPATSGVTGELFF. CDR3 sequence (DNA): TGTGCCAGCAGCTTCCCTGCAACTAGCGGGGTCACCGGGGAGCTGTTTTTT.

This clonotype was found a few times. The J gene is TRBJ1-5, the V gene TRBV19; TRBD1 is a possible D gene (5 bases). This CDR3 contains 14 residues. The V gene lost 4 bases and the J gene lost 9 bases, with 16 bases spanning the gap. The germline V gene encodes CDR1 LNHDA and CDR2 SQIVND (reference sequence). The CDR3, as DNA: TGTGCCAGTAGTAGGGGCTTGCGACTTGCGCCCCAGCATTTT. As protein: CASSRGLRLAPQHF. Filled out from reference TRBV19 and TRBJ1-5, the complete variable domain reads DGGITQSPKYLFRKEGQNVTLSCEQNLNHDAMYWYRQDPGQGLRLIYYSQIVNDFQKGDIAEGYSVSREKKESFPLTVTSAQKNPTAFYLCASSRGLRLAPQHFGDGTRLSIL.

This chain uses TRBV28 with TRBJ2-7; TRBD1 or TRBD2 may be the D gene (6 bases each). The CDR3 contains 15 residues. Per germline, CDR1 MDHEN and CDR2 SYDVKM. The V end lost 2 bases, the J end lost 0 bases, and 11 bases lay between the germline ends. The CDR3 sequence is CASSLDRTNSYEQYF. CDR3 nucleotide sequence: TGTGCCAGCAGTTTAGACAGGACTAACTCCTACGAGCAGTACTTC.

The sample holds a few counts of this clonotype. The chain carries TRBV12-3 or TRBV12-4 and TRBJ1-2; possible D gene TRBD1, 5 bases. V lost 8 bases to trimming and J lost 12 bases, with 25 bases between them. The CDR3 is 14 amino acids. The CDR3 DNA follows: TGTGCCAGCGTTCCGACAGATCAACCCTCCGGTCACACCTTC. Translated: CASVPTDQPSGHTF.

The chain carries TRBV27 and TRBJ2-7, with 7 bases lining up with TRBD1. The junction had 7 bases not matched to a gene; V was cut back by 2 bases and J by 6 bases. Germline V gene sequence: CDR1 MNHEY, CDR2 SMNVEV (reference sequence). The CDR3 runs to 14 residues. CDR3 sequence: CASSLRQGFAEQYF. CDR3 bases: TGTGCCAGCAGTTTACGACAGGGTTTCGCCGAGCAGTACTTC.

This chain connects TRBV4-2 to TRBJ1-4, with TRBD1 identical over 7 bases. Trimming took 5 bases from V and 8 from J; bases not matched to a gene: 8. This CDR3 region has 14 residues. CDR1 is LGHNA and CDR2 is YNFKEQ in the germline V gene. CDR3 nucleotide sequence: TGTGCCAGCAGCTGGGGGGCAGGGGGAGAAAAACTGTTTTTT. Its protein product is CASSWGAGGEKLFF.

This sequence joins TRBV28 and TRBJ2-7, with D maybe TRBD2 (6 bases). The germline V gene encodes CDR1 MDHEN and CDR2 SYDVKM. The CDR3 is 12 amino acids. V lost 8 bases and J 5 bases, leaving 13 bases between the germline ends. In DNA, the CDR3 is TGTGCCAGCGAACAAGGGAGGCACGAGCAGTACTTC. Its protein product is CASEQGRHEQYF.

The CDR3, as DNA: TGTGCCAGCAGTGACCTAGCGGTCCCCTCCTACGAGCAGTACTTC. Amino acids: CASSDLAVPSYEQYF. The rearrangement uses TRBV2 and TRBJ2-7; 7 bases are a match to TRBD2. The germline gives CDR1 SNHLY, CDR2 FYNNEI. The CDR3 consists of 15 residues. With V trimmed by 3 bases and J by 0 bases, 5 bases remained unmatched. Filled out from reference TRBV2 and TRBJ2-7, the complete variable domain reads EPEVTQTPSHQVTQMGQEVILRCVPISNHLYFYWYRQILGQKVEFLVSFYNNEISEKSEIFDDQFSVERPDGSNFTLKIRSTKLEDSAMYFCASSDLAVPSYEQYFGPGTRLTVT.

The chain uses TRBV14 and TRBJ2-1; a weak D match, TRBD2 (6 bases). The CDR3 has 16 amino acids. The V and J ends lost 8 bases and 13 bases respectively, with 30 bases between them. CDR1 and CDR2 (germline): SGHDN, FVKESK. The CDR3 here is CASPIGDGRTSPLQFF. DNA of the CDR3: TGTGCCAGCCCCATAGGTGACGGGAGAACATCGCCTCTACAGTTCTTC.

The rearrangement uses TRBV29-1 and TRBJ2-7; TRBD1 might be the D (5 bases). V was pared by 1 base and J by 4 bases, with 11 bases between. Germline V gene data show CDR1 as SQVTM and CDR2 as ANQGSEA. CDR3 size: 13 residues. In nucleotides, the CDR3 is TGCAGCGTTGAAGGCCCAGGGCGGTACGAGCAGTACTTC. It yields the protein CSVEGPGRYEQYF.

A few counts support this clonotype. The chain uses TRBV15 and TRBJ2-7; perhaps TRBD1 as D (6 bases). Germline assignment: CDR1 LNHNV and CDR2 YYDKDF (reference sequence). Trimming cost V 3 bases and J 5 bases, with 17 bases left between them. This CDR3 has 15 amino acids. The chain's CDR3 is CATSSNSQGVHEQYF. Here the CDR3 DNA reads TGTGCCACCAGCAGTAATTCACAGGGAGTCCACGAGCAGTACTTC.

On this clonotype: This is likely a read error, given that the CDR3 carries no conserved phenylalanine or tryptophan at its end. The chain has TRBV20-1 and TRBJ2-5; no firm D call. Looked up from germline, CDR1 is DFQATT and CDR2 is SNEGSKA (reference sequence). V shed 2 bases and J shed 7 bases, with 17 bases lying between them. The CDR3 totals 14 residues. The CDR3 here is CSARTGPHIGTQYI. CDR3 sequence (DNA): TGCAGTGCTAGAACCGGGCCCCACATAGGGACCCAGTACATC.

The chain couples TRBV2 to TRBJ1-5; TRBD1 matches at 10 bases. After removal of 7 bases from V and 3 bases from J, the junction contained 12 bases not matched to a gene. The CDR3 runs to 17 residues. Germline V gives CDR1 SNHLY, CDR2 FYNNEI. The chain's CDR3 is CASNDLPGQGDNQPQHF. CDR3 coding DNA: TGTGCCAGCAATGATCTACCCGGACAGGGGGACAATCAGCCCCAGCATTTT.

This clonotype was seen a few times. This sequence joins TRBV6-1 and TRBJ2-7; TRBD1 might be the D (6 bases). Germline V lookup: CDR1 MNHNS, CDR2 SASEGT. CDR3 length equals 12 residues. V was pared by 7 bases and J by 1 base, with 8 bases between. The CDR3 loop reads CASKGVSYEQYF. DNA for the CDR3: TGTGCCAGCAAGGGGGTGTCCTACGAGCAGTACTTC.

The chain links TRBV7-6 to TRBJ2-3; D is unclear. V lost 3 bases to trimming and J lost 4 bases, with 14 bases between them. CDR1 and CDR2 (germline): SGHVS, FNYEAQ. CDR3 length: 15 residues. The CDR3, as DNA: TGTGCCAGCAGCTTTGGGGTTGGATTGGCAGATACGCAGTATTTT. The encoded protein is CASSFGVGLADTQYF.

V and J are TRBV7-3 and TRBJ2-2; tentative D call: TRBD1 (6 bases). The germline V gene encodes CDR1 SGHTA and CDR2 FQGTGA. The CDR3 is made up of 16 amino acids. Trimming pared 0 bases from V and 5 bases from J, leaving 13 bases between. CDR3 residues: CASSLTVRGFTGELFF. The CDR3 region has the DNA TGTGCCAGCAGCTTAACGGTCAGGGGTTTTACCGGGGAGCTGTTTTTT.

The sample holds many counts of this clonotype. The chain is built from TRBV11-2 and TRBJ2-5; 13 nucleotides agree with TRBD2. J was trimmed by 5 bases and V by 5 bases; bases with no gene match: 2. Germline CDR1 reads SGHAT; CDR2 reads FQNNGV. The CDR3 runs to 14 residues. The CDR3 DNA reads as TGTGCCAGCAGCAGACTAGCGGGGGGCGAGACCCAGTACTTC. Translated, it gives CASSRLAGGETQYF.